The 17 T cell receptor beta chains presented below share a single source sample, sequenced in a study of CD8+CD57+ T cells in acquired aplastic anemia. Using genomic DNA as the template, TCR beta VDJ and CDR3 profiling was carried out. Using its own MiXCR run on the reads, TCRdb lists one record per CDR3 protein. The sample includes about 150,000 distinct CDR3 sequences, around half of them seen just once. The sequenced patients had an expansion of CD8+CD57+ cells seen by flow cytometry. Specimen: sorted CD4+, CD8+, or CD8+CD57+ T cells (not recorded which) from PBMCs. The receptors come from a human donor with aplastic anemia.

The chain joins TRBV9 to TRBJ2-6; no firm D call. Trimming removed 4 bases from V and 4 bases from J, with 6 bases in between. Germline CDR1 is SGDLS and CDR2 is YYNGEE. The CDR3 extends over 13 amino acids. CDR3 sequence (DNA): TGTGCCAGCAGCCCCCGGGGGGCCAACGTCCTGACTTTC. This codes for CASSPRGANVLTF.

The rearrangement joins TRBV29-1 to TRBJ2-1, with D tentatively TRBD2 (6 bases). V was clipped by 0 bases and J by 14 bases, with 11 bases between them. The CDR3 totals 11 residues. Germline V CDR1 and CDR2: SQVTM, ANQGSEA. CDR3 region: CSVEDRLVEFF. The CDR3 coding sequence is TGCAGCGTTGAAGATCGACTAGTTGAGTTCTTC.

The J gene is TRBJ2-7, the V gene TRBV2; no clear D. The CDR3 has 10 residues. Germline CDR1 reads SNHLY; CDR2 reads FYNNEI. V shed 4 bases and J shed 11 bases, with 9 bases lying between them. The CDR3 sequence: CASSGRLEYF. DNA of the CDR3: TGTGCCAGCAGTGGCAGACTGGAGTACTTC.

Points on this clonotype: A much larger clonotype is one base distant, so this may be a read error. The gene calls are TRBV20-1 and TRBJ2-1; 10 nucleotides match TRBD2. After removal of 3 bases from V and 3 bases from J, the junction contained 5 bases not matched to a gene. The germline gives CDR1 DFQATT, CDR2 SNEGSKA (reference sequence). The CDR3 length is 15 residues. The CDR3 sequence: CSARASGSRYNEQFF. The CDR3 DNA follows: TGCAGTGCTAGGGCTAGCGGGAGCCGCTACAATGAGCAGTTCTTC.

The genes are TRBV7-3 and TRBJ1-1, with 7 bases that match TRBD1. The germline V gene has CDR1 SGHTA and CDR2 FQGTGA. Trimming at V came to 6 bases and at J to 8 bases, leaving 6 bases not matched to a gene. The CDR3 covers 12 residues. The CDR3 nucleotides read TGTGCCAGCAGAACCGACAGGGTGGAAGCTTTCTTT. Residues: CASRTDRVEAFF.

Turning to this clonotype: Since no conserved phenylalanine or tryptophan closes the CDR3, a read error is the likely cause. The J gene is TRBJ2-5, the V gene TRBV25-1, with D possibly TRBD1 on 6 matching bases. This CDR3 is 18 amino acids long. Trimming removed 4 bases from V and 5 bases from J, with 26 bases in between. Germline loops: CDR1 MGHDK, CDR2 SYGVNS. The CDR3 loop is CASSARGTQGGAGETQYS. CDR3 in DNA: TGTGCCAGCAGTGCTAGAGGTACACAGGGTGGGGCAGGGGAGACCCAGTACTCC.

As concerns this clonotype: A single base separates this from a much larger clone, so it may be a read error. The CDR3 DNA follows: TGCAGTGCCGCCGGGGGGACACAAGAGGCCCAGTACTTC. Amino acids: CSAAGGTQEAQYF. The chain uses TRBV20-1 and TRBJ2-5; TRBD2 might be the D (7 bases). The CDR3 runs 13 residues. CDR1 is DFQATT, CDR2 SNEGSKA, per germline (reference sequence).

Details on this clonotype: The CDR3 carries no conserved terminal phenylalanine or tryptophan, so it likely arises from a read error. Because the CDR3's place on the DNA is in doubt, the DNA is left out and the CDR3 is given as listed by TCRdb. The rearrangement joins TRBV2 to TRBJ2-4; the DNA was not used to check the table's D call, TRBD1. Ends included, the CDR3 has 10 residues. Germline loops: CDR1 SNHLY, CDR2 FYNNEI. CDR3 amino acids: CAISETPTGQ.

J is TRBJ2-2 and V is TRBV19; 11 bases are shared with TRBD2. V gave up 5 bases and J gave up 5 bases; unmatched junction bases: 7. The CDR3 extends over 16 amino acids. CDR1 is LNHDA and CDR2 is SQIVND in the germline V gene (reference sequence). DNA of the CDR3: TGTGCCAGTAGTTCGGGGCCTAGCGGGGGGACCGGGGAGCTGTTTTTT. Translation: CASSSGPSGGTGELFF. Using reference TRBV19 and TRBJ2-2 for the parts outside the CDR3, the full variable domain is DGGITQSPKYLFRKEGQNVTLSCEQNLNHDAMYWYRQDPGQGLRLIYYSQIVNDFQKGDIAEGYSVSREKKESFPLTVTSAQKNPTAFYLCASSSGPSGGTGELFFGEGSRLTVL.

CDR3 sequence: CASGREGISGNTIYF. The CDR3 nucleotides are TGTGCCAGCGGCAGGGAGGGGATCTCTGGAAACACCATATATTTT. The chain is built from TRBV2 and TRBJ1-3; maybe TRBD1 (5 bases). The CDR3 totals 15 residues. The ends were cut back, 8 bases at V and 0 bases at J, with 14 bases in the middle. The germline V gene encodes CDR1 SNHLY and CDR2 FYNNEI.

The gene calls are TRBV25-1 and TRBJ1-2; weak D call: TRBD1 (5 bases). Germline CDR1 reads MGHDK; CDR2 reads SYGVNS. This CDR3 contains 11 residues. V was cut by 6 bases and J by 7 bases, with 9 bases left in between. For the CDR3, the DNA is TGTGCCAGCAGCTTTGGGGCTGGCTACACCTTC. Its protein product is CASSFGAGYTF.

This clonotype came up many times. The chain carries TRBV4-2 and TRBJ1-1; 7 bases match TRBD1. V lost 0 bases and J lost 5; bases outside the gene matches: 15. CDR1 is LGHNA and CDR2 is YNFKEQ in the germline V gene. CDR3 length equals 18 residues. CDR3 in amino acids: CASSQDPVEGAGRTEAFF. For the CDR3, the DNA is TGTGCCAGCAGCCAAGACCCGGTGGAGGGGGCAGGGCGTACTGAAGCTTTCTTT.

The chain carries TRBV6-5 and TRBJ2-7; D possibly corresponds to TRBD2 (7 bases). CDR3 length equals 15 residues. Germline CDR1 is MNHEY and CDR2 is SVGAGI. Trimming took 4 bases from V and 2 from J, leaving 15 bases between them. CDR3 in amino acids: CASSSYGGAAYEQYF. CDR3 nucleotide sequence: TGTGCCAGCAGTTCATATGGGGGGGCCGCCTACGAGCAGTACTTC.

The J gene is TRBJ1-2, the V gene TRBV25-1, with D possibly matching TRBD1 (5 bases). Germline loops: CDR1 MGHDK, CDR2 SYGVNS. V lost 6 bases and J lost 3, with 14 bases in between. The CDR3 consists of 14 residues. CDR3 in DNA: TGTGCCAGCAGCCAAAGGGGTCGGGACTATGGCTACACCTTC. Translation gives CASSQRGRDYGYTF.

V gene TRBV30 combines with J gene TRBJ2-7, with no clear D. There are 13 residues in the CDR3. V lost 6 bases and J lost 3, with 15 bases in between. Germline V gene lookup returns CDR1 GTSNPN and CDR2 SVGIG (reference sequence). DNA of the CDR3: TGTGCCTGCACAAGGGAAGATTACTACGAGCAGTACTTC. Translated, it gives CACTREDYYEQYF.

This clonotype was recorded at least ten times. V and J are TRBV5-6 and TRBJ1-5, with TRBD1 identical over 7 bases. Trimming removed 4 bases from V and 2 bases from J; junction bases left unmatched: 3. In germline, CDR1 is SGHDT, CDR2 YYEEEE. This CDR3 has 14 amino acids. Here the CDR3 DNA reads TGTGCCAGCAGCCAGGGACAGCGCAATCAGCCCCAGCATTTT. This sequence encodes CASSQGQRNQPQHF. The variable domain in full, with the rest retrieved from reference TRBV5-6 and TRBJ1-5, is DAGVTQSPTHLIKTRGQQVTLRCSPKSGHDTVSWYQQALGQGPQFIFQYYEEEERQRGNFPDRFSGHQFPNYSSELNVNALLLGDSALYLCASSQGQRNQPQHFGDGTRLSIL.

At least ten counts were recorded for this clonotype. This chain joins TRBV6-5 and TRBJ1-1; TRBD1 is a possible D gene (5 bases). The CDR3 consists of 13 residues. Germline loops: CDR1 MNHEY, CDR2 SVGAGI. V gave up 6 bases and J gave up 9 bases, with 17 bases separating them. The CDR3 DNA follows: TGTGCCAGCAGGGGGGGTGTGGGGAATAAAGCTTTCTTT. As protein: CASRGGVGNKAFF.